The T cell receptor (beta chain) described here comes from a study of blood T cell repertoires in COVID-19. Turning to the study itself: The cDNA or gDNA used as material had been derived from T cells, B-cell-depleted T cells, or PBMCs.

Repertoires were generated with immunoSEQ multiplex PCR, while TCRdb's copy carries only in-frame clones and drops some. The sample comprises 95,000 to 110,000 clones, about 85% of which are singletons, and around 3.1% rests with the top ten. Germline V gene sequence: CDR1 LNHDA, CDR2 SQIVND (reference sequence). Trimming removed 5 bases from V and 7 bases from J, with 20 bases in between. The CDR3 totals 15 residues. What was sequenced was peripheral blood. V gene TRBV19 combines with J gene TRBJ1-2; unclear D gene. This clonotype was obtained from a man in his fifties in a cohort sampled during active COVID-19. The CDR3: CASSPHDGVSVGYTF. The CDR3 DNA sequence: TGTGCCAGTAGTCCGCATGACGGGGTTTCTGTTGGCTACACCTTC. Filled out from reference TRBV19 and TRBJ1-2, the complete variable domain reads DGGITQSPKYLFRKEGQNVTLSCEQNLNHDAMYWYRQDPGQGLRLIYYSQIVNDFQKGDIAEGYSVSREKKESFPLTVTSAQKNPTAFYLCASSPHDGVSVGYTFGSGTRLTVV.